One and the same sample provided the 17 T cell receptor beta chains below, sequenced in a study of T-cell reconstitution after alpha-beta-depleted transplantation in children. Preparation of the TCRbeta library used unique molecular identifiers. TCRdb redid the calling of the PCR reads with MiXCR, one entry per CDR3 protein. The sample holds approximately 250,000 distinct CDR3 sequences, 9.7% seen once. Here the sequenced sample was PBMCs from the stem cell graft donor, taken from the stem cell graft. All receptors come from a human donor who donated a stem cell graft to a child with SCID.

This clonotype has only a few counts. The chain recombines TRBV20-1 with TRBJ2-5; perhaps D is TRBD1 or TRBD2 (6 bases each). Germline CDR1 and CDR2: DFQATT and SNEGSKA (reference sequence). V shed 2 bases and J shed 3 bases, with 10 bases lying between them. This CDR3 has 13 residues. In nucleotides, the CDR3 is TGCAGTGCTAGAAGGGGGGTTAAAGAGACCCAGTACTTC. Its protein is CSARRGVKETQYF.

Ten or more counts support this clonotype. The chain recombines TRBV20-1 with TRBJ1-4; 8 bases match TRBD1. CDR1 DFQATT and CDR2 SNEGSKA come from the germline V gene (reference sequence). Germline trimming cut 8 bases from V and 3 bases from J; bases unmatched to any gene: 5. The CDR3 consists of 13 residues. CDR3 loop: CSSDRVANEKLFF. Here the CDR3 DNA reads TGCAGTTCGGACAGGGTAGCTAATGAAAAACTGTTTTTT.

This clonotype turned up a few times. The CDR3 bases are TGCGCCAGCAGCCAAGAGGTCCCTATGGCGGAAGCTTTCTTT. Translated: CASSQEVPMAEAFF. The chain carries TRBV4-1 and TRBJ1-1; no reliable D call. Germline V CDR1 and CDR2: MGHRA, YSYEKL. The length of the CDR3 is 14 residues. V shed 0 bases and J shed 8 bases, with 13 bases lying between them.

There are many counts of this clonotype. The gene calls are TRBV7-9 and TRBJ2-7, with 7 positions matching TRBD1. CDR1 and CDR2 (germline): SEHNR, FQNEAQ (reference sequence). The J segment lost 1 base and the V segment lost 4 bases, leaving 10 bases of the junction unmatched. The CDR3 totals 16 residues. The CDR3 sequence: CASSYYRGPRSYEQYF. CDR3 sequence (DNA): TGTGCCAGCAGCTACTACAGGGGCCCCCGATCCTACGAGCAGTACTTC.

The sample holds many counts of this clonotype. In DNA form, the CDR3 reads TGTGCCAGCAGTTCCGGAGAGGGGGCATCAGATACGCAGTATTTT. Its protein product is CASSSGEGASDTQYF. V and J are TRBV7-2 and TRBJ2-3; 7 bases align to TRBD1. Germline V gene lookup returns CDR1 SGHTA and CDR2 FQGNSA. The length of the CDR3 is 15 residues. Trimming took 6 bases from V and 4 from J; bases not matched to a gene: 10.

This clonotype was seen at least ten times. The rearrangement links TRBV29-1 to TRBJ2-1; a weak D match, TRBD2 (6 bases). Germline CDR1 reads SQVTM; CDR2 reads ANQGSEA. This CDR3 has 19 amino acids. The V and J ends lost 2 bases and 4 bases respectively, with 27 bases between them. The CDR3 loop reads CSVERVRDSPKFQYNEQFF. CDR3 bases: TGCAGCGTTGAAAGGGTCAGGGACTCCCCGAAATTCCAATACAATGAGCAGTTCTTC.

This clonotype was counted ten times or more. The chain couples TRBV12-3 or TRBV12-4 to TRBJ2-7, with D maybe TRBD1 (6 bases). The CDR3 is made up of 15 amino acids. The V gene lost 6 bases and the J gene lost 4 bases, with 19 bases spanning the gap. CDR3 region: CASSPQARGTYEQYF. In nucleotides, the CDR3 is TGTGCCAGCAGCCCCCAGGCCAGGGGAACTTACGAGCAGTACTTC.

In this sample, this clonotype turned up many times. The chain combines TRBV5-5 with TRBJ1-5, with unresolved D. Trimming removed 4 bases at V and 5 bases at J, with 13 bases between. CDR3 length: 14 residues. Germline V gene lookup returns CDR1 SGHKS and CDR2 YYEKEE (reference sequence). The CDR3 loop is CASSALPGYQPQHF. CDR3 nucleotide sequence: TGTGCCAGCAGCGCCCTGCCAGGTTATCAGCCCCAGCATTTT. The whole variable domain, remainder taken from reference TRBV5-5 and TRBJ1-5, is DAGVTQSPTHLIKTRGQQVTLRCSPISGHKSVSWYQQVLGQGPQFIFQYYEKEERGRGNFPDRFSARQFPNYSSELNVNALLLGDSALYLCASSALPGYQPQHFGDGTRLSIL.

V usage is TRBV30 and J usage is TRBJ1-2; tentative D call: TRBD1 (6 bases). The CDR3 runs to 13 residues. The V end was cut by 2 bases, the J end by 6 bases, with 13 bases between. Germline CDR1 is GTSNPN and CDR2 is SVGIG (reference sequence). CDR3 region: CAWSPRGFHGYTF. Here the CDR3 DNA reads TGTGCCTGGAGTCCAAGGGGGTTCCATGGCTACACCTTC.

Notes on this clonotype: This may be a read error, as it is one base from a much larger clone. Here the CDR3 omits its conserved ending phenylalanine or tryptophan, so a read error is the likely source. The chain combines TRBV20-1 with TRBJ2-3; D is possibly TRBD2 (6 bases). Trimming removed 5 bases from V and 3 bases from J, with 15 bases in between. The CDR3 totals 14 residues. CDR1 DFQATT and CDR2 SNEGSKA come from the germline V gene (reference sequence). The CDR3 DNA reads as TGCAGTGCTCCTTTGGGCGGGGAGACAGATACGCAGTATTCT. Residues: CSAPLGGETDTQYS.

V gene TRBV7-2 combines with J gene TRBJ1-3; 10 bases are a match to TRBD1. The germline gives CDR1 SGHTA, CDR2 FQGNSA. This CDR3 has 16 amino acids. V lost 5 bases and J lost 1; bases outside the gene matches: 5. The CDR3 DNA reads TGTGCCAGCAGCATGGGACAGGGGCGGTCTGGAAACACCATATATTTT. Amino acids: CASSMGQGRSGNTIYF. The full variable domain, rest sourced from reference TRBV7-2 and TRBJ1-3, is GAGVSQSPSNKVTEKGKDVELRCDPISGHTALYWYRQSLGQGLEFLIYFQGNSAPDKSGLPSDRFSAERTGGSVSTLTIQRTQQEDSAVYLCASSMGQGRSGNTIYFGEGSWLTVV.

This clonotype was seen once. A read error may be the cause here, since a much bigger clone is one base away. The chain has TRBV2 and TRBJ2-7; 10 bases are a match to TRBD1. The CDR3 is 14 residues long. Looked up from germline, CDR1 is SNHLY and CDR2 is FYNNEI. CDR3 residues: CASSDGTGVVEPYF. In DNA, the CDR3 is TGTGCCAGCAGTGATGGGACAGGGGTTGTCGAGCCGTACTTC. Drawing the rest from reference TRBV2 and TRBJ2-7, the complete variable domain is EPEVTQTPSHQVTQMGQEVILRCVPISNHLYFYWYRQILGQKVEFLVSFYNNEISEKSEIFDDQFSVERPDGSNFTLKIRSTKLEDSAMYFCASSDGTGVVEPYFGPGTRLTVT.

This clonotype was recorded at least ten times. The chain is built from TRBV6-1 and TRBJ2-3; TRBD1 or TRBD2 may be the D gene (5 bases each). The CDR3 sequence is 15 residues long. From germline, CDR1 is MNHNS and CDR2 SASEGT. Trimming cost V 1 base and J 2 bases, with 10 bases left between them. DNA for the CDR3: TGTGCCAGCAGTGAAGAGGGGACGGTCACAGATACGCAGTATTTT. It specifies CASSEEGTVTDTQYF.

V and J are TRBV2 and TRBJ2-3; 13 bases fit TRBD2. In germline, CDR1 is SNHLY, CDR2 FYNNEI. This CDR3 has 18 amino acids. The V and J ends lost 11 bases and 0 bases, in that order; junction bases with no gene match: 14. The CDR3 DNA is TGTGCCTGCTGTTCGTGGACTAGCGGGGGCCGAAGCACAGATACGCAGTATTTT. Protein product: CACCSWTSGGRSTDTQYF.

This clonotype was observed many times. The chain combines TRBV7-2 with TRBJ2-3; 9 bases fit TRBD2. J lost 11 bases, V lost 1 base, and 13 bases had no gene match. CDR3 size: 16 residues. Germline CDR1 SGHTA, CDR2 FQGNSA. CDR3 in amino acids: CASSLDGLAGPSGQYF. In nucleotides, the CDR3 is TGTGCCAGCAGCTTAGATGGGCTAGCGGGGCCGTCTGGGCAGTATTTT. The full variable domain, completed using reference TRBV7-2 and TRBJ2-3, is GAGVSQSPSNKVTEKGKDVELRCDPISGHTALYWYRQSLGQGLEFLIYFQGNSAPDKSGLPSDRFSAERTGGSVSTLTIQRTQQEDSAVYLCASSLDGLAGPSGQYFGPGTRLTVL.

At least ten counts were recorded for this clonotype. The rearrangement links TRBV5-5 to TRBJ1-2, with 10 bases identical to TRBD1. V was pared by 4 bases and J by 2 bases, with 11 bases of the junction left unmatched. The CDR3 length is 17 residues. Per the germline V gene, CDR1 is SGHKS and CDR2 is YYEKEE (reference sequence). CDR3 sequence reads: CASSLRQGASVNYGYTF. CDR3 bases: TGTGCCAGCAGCCTCCGACAGGGGGCTTCCGTAAACTATGGCTACACCTTC.

The sample holds many counts of this clonotype. This rearrangement joins TRBV5-6 to TRBJ1-1; no clear D gene. The V gene lost 4 bases and the J gene lost 7 bases, with 17 bases spanning the gap. The germline V gene has CDR1 SGHDT and CDR2 YYEEEE. This CDR3 spans 14 amino acids. CDR3 sequence reads: CASSRGPGLHEAFF. CDR3 DNA: TGTGCCAGCAGCCGGGGTCCCGGGCTTCATGAAGCTTTCTTT. Full variable domain (rest looked up from reference TRBV5-6 and TRBJ1-1): DAGVTQSPTHLIKTRGQQVTLRCSPKSGHDTVSWYQQALGQGPQFIFQYYEEEERQRGNFPDRFSGHQFPNYSSELNVNALLLGDSALYLCASSRGPGLHEAFFGQGTRLTVV.